These 23 T cell receptor gamma chains were sequenced from one sample in a study of intestinal T cells in coeliac disease. LymphoTrack primers amplified TRG sequences from approximately 180 ng of biopsy DNA. TCRdb redid clone calling on the multiplex PCR reads using CATT. The data contain 810 or so gamma-chain clones, around two fifths of them singletons. Each case's genomic DNA was extracted from ten roughly 5.1-µm formalin-fixed paraffin-embedded scrolls. Source material: a duodenal biopsy. These receptors were obtained from a human donor with celiac disease.

In its sample, this clone was seen a few times. TCRdb shows a much larger clone's protein in place of this DNA's translation, and the two differ at residue 9, likely through a read error; the protein shown is translated from the DNA. J is TRGJP1 and V is TRGV11. TRGV11 is reported as an ORF; its role is uncertain. CDR3 length equals 15 residues. CDR3 sequence: CACWIMHTAGWFKIF. In nucleotides, the CDR3 is TGTGCCTGCTGGATTATGCATACCGCTGGTTGGTTCAAGATATTT.

The sample holds a few counts of this clone. This may be a read error: a much more frequent sequence differs by one nucleotide. Other DNA sequences from this sample encode an identical CDR3 as well. V and J are TRGV9 and TRGJ1 or TRGJ2. Germline values: CDR1 GITISATS, CDR2 ISYDGTV (reference sequence). The CDR3 is made up of 13 amino acids. This CDR3 reads CALWEVPAKKKLF. In DNA form, the CDR3 reads TGCGCCTTGTGGGAGGTGCCCGCAAAAAAGAAACTCTTT.

This clone was seen just once. The J gene is TRGJ1 or TRGJ2, the V gene TRGV2. Germline loops: CDR1 EGSNGY, CDR2 YDSYNSKV. The CDR3 spans 11 residues. The CDR3 is CAPGRMSEKLF. For the CDR3, the DNA is TGTGCACCTGGACGGATGTCTGAGAAACTCTTT.

This sequence joins TRGV4 and TRGJ1 or TRGJ2. The CDR3 spans 14 residues. Germline V CDR1 and CDR2: EGSTGY, YDSYTSSV. J lost 6 bases, V lost 4 bases, and 12 bases had no gene match. In DNA form, the CDR3 reads TGTGCCACCTGGGACGGCCCGAGTAGTTATAAGAAACTCTTT. Its protein product is CATWDGPSSYKKLF.

Relative to its sample, this clone is large. The chain uses TRGV4 and TRGJ1 or TRGJ2. CDR3 size: 14 residues. CDR1 and CDR2 (germline): EGSTGY, YDSYTSSV. With V trimmed by 0 bases and J by 4 bases, 6 bases remained unmatched. In nucleotides, the CDR3 is TGTGCCACCTGGGATGGGCCTCAATATTATAAGAAACTCTTT. Encoded protein: CATWDGPQYYKKLF.

The J gene is TRGJP2, the V gene TRGV2. Per the germline V gene, CDR1 is EGSNGY and CDR2 is YDSYNSKV. The CDR3 extends over 16 amino acids. The V gene end was trimmed by 5 bases and the J gene end by 2 bases; junction bases not matched to a gene: 11. DNA for the CDR3: TGTGCCACCTGGGCGCCCCAAGGGAGTAGTGATTGGATCAAGACGTTT. Protein: CATWAPQGSSDWIKTF.

This sequence joins TRGV8 and TRGJP1. With 5 bases clipped from V and 6 bases from J, the junction kept 12 bases outside the gene matches. The CDR3 has 15 residues. Germline V CDR1 and CDR2: VENAVY, YDSYNSRV. The CDR3 coding sequence is TGTGCCACCTGGGGATCGAAGTTCGCTGGTTGGTTCAAGATATTT. Its translation is CATWGSKFAGWFKIF.

This clone occurred a few times. The chain carries TRGV9 and TRGJ1 or TRGJ2. CDR1 GITISATS and CDR2 ISYDGTV come from the germline V gene (reference sequence). V lost 3 bases, J lost 1 base, and 9 bases stayed unmatched. This CDR3 has 15 amino acids. The CDR3 spells CALWEPPGNYYKKLF. The DNA for the CDR3 is TGTGCCTTGTGGGAGCCTCCCGGAAATTATTATAAGAAACTCTTT.

In this sample, this clone turned up a few times. This chain joins TRGV4 and TRGJP1. The CDR3 runs 14 residues. Germline V gene sequence: CDR1 EGSTGY, CDR2 YDSYTSSV. Losses at the gene ends were 4 bases for V and 3 bases for J; bases not matched to a gene: 5. CDR3 sequence: CATWDGSTGWFKIF. CDR3 DNA: TGTGCCACCTGGGACGGTTCCACTGGTTGGTTCAAGATATTT.

Sample share makes this clone large. This sample includes further DNA sequences coding for the same CDR3. V gene TRGV3 combines with J gene TRGJP2. V was clipped by 0 bases and J by 0 bases; unmatched bases: 16. This CDR3 is 20 amino acids long. CDR1 is VTNTFY and CDR2 is YDVSTARD in the germline V gene (reference sequence). The CDR3 region has the DNA TGTGCCACCTGGGACAGGGGAACCACCACTTACTATAGTAGTGATTGGATCAAGACGTTT. Translation gives CATWDRGTTTYYSSDWIKTF.

This clone was counted a few times. The protein recorded in TCRdb matches a much larger clone and deviates from this DNA's translation at residue 5, suggesting a read error; the protein here is obtained by translating the DNA. The chain recombines TRGV11 with TRGJ1 or TRGJ2. TRGV11 is reported as an ORF; its role is uncertain. With V trimmed by 8 bases and J by 7 bases, 8 bases remained unmatched. The CDR3 spans 12 residues. The CDR3 protein is CACWTKHYKKLF. CDR3 DNA sequence: TGTGCCTGCTGGACTAAACACTATAAGAAACTCTTT.

The rearrangement uses TRGV11 and TRGJ1 or TRGJ2. TRGV11 falls under the ORF class, with uncertain function. The CDR3 covers 12 residues. The V segment lost 11 bases and the J segment 10 bases; nucleotides outside the gene matches: 14. CDR3 sequence: CACLEWSIKKLF. For the CDR3, the DNA is TGTGCCTGCTTGGAATGGAGTATAAAGAAACTCTTT.

This sequence joins TRGV4 and TRGJP2. This CDR3 is 13 amino acids long. Germline V gene data show CDR1 as EGSTGY and CDR2 as YDSYTSSV. In DNA, the CDR3 is TGTGCACTGGGGGTGGGTAGTGATTGGATCAAGACGTTT. Translated, it gives CALGVGSDWIKTF.

The CDR3, as DNA: TGTGCCACCTACGGCCACCCACGAGTTGATTGGATCAAGACGTTT. Translating it yields CATYGHPRVDWIKTF. The rearrangement joins TRGV2 to TRGJP2. This CDR3 comprises 15 residues. Germline V gene sequence: CDR1 EGSNGY, CDR2 YDSYNSKV. With 8 bases clipped from V and 7 bases from J, the junction kept 16 bases outside the gene matches.

This clone is hyperexpanded (1% or more) by share. Other DNA sequences from this sample encode an identical CDR3 as well. V gene TRGV11 combines with J gene TRGJP1. TRGV11 belongs to the ORF category, with a function that is uncertain. V was pared by 5 bases and J by 0 bases, with 3 bases of the junction left unmatched. CDR3 length: 15 residues. The DNA for the CDR3 is TGTGCCTGCTGGATTATGCATACCACTGGTTGGTTCAAGATATTT. It specifies CACWIMHTTGWFKIF.

This clone was picked up one time. For the CDR3, the DNA is TGTGCCACCTGGGACGTATGGAGGTATAAGAAACTCTTT. This sequence encodes CATWDVWRYKKLF. The genes are TRGV2 and TRGJ1 or TRGJ2. CDR3 length: 13 amino acids. In germline, CDR1 is EGSNGY, CDR2 YDSYNSKV. Unmatched junction bases numbered 8, after V lost 2 bases and J lost 7 bases.

Concerning this clone: TCRdb shows a much larger clone's protein in place of this DNA's translation, and the two differ at residue 4, likely through a read error; the protein shown is translated from the DNA. This chain joins TRGV5 and TRGJ1 or TRGJ2. The junction had 17 bases not matched to a gene; V was cut back by 10 bases and J by 2 bases. The CDR3 is 15 amino acids. Germline V lookup: CDR1 VINAFY, CDR2 YDVSNSKD. In DNA form, the CDR3 reads TGTGCCACTCGGGACATATTTAGATATTATTATAAGAAACTCTTT. This encodes CATRDIFRYYYKKLF.

This clone is termed hyperexpanded (1% or more). The rearrangement uses TRGV10 and TRGJ1 or TRGJ2. TRGV10 is given ORF status, its function remaining uncertain. J was trimmed by 9 bases and V by 8 bases; bases with no gene match: 2. The CDR3 has 9 amino acids. In DNA form, the CDR3 reads TGTGCTGCGTGGGGTAAGAAACTCTTT. It translates to CAAWGKKLF.

The J gene is TRGJ1 or TRGJ2, the V gene TRGV4. Trimming removed 0 bases from V and 9 bases from J; junction bases left unmatched: 11. The CDR3 has 14 amino acids. Germline V gene data show CDR1 as EGSTGY and CDR2 as YDSYTSSV. Written as DNA, the CDR3 is TGTGCCACCTGGGATGGGCGGTATATTACTAAGAAACTCTTT. It codes for CATWDGRYITKKLF.

This chain links TRGV9 with TRGJ1 or TRGJ2. CDR1 and CDR2 (germline): GITISATS, ISYDGTV (reference sequence). The CDR3 length is 16 residues. V lost 9 bases to trimming and J lost 6 bases; unmatched junction nucleotides: 23. CDR3 sequence (DNA): TGTGCCTTGGGATTAACTGAATCTCGAATTATTTATAAGAAACTCTTT. Translated, it gives CALGLTESRIIYKKLF.

The chain joins TRGV3 to TRGJ1 or TRGJ2. Germline V gene sequence: CDR1 VTNTFY, CDR2 YDVSTARD (reference sequence). The CDR3 is 14 amino acids. Trimming took 0 bases from V and 12 from J; bases not matched to a gene: 14. The CDR3 spells CATWDRLGVGGKLF. CDR3 DNA sequence: TGTGCCACCTGGGACAGGCTTGGGGTGGGCGGGAAACTCTTT.

CDR3 protein: CAAWDSVNYYKKLF. The CDR3 region has the DNA TGTGCTGCGTGGGATTCGGTAAATTATTATAAGAAACTCTTT. The chain uses TRGV10 and TRGJ1 or TRGJ2. TRGV10 is classed as an ORF, of uncertain function. The junction had 9 bases not matched to a gene; V was cut back by 8 bases and J by 1 base. The length of the CDR3 is 14 residues.

This clone counts as large (0.1 to 1%). The V call is TRGV9, the J call TRGJ1 or TRGJ2. V gave up 6 bases and J gave up 1 base; unmatched junction bases: 12. There are 15 residues in the CDR3. Germline CDR1 GITISATS, CDR2 ISYDGTV (reference sequence). For the CDR3, the DNA is TGTGCCTTGTGGAGGCCTCCCGGAAATTATTATAAGAAACTCTTT. This sequence encodes CALWRPPGNYYKKLF.